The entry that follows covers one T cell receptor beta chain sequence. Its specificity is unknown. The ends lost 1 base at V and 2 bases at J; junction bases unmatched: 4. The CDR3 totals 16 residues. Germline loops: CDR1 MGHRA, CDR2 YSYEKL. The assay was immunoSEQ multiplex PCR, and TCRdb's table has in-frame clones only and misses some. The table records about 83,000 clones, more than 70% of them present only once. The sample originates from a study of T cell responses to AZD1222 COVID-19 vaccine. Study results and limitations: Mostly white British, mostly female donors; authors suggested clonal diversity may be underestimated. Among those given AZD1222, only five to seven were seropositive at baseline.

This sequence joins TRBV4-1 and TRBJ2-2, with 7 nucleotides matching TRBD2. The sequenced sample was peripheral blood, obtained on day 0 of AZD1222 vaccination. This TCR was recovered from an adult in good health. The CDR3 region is CASSQVERGNTGELFF. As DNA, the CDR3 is TGCGCCAGCAGCCAAGTCGAGCGGGGCAACACCGGGGAGCTGTTTTTT.